This record looks at one TCR beta chain sequence and its context. The antigen it binds to is not known. Base-call qualities are not available, and no considerably larger clone is one nucleotide away. The library was made by 5' RACE. Instrument used: NextSeq 500. In the TCR library protocol, unique molecular identifiers were attached to individual cDNA molecules to correct for PCR bias and sequencing error. Both TCR alpha and beta chains were sequenced, and tight co-correlation was observed between alpha and beta sequence abundances in each sample. Concerning the study's data processing: V gene, J gene and CDR3 annotation of TCR sequences was performed with Decombinator V4. TCRs were defined as expanded if a significant change between any two time points was detected under a Poisson model with p below 0.0001. TCR abundances were normalised to the total number of TCRs sequenced per sample and expressed as counts per million. TRAV1-2 paired with TRAJ12, TRAJ20 or TRAJ33 defined MAIT TCRs, while TRAV10 paired with TRAJ18 defined iNKT TCRs. A search of VDJdb, accessed on 1 November 2021, was run for TCRs annotated to CMV, EBV and SARS-CoV-2, with TCRs annotated for multiple antigens excluded. TCRdb reworked the public reads: Q25 trimming with fastp, MiXCR clone assembly, productive beta chains retained. Every CDR3 protein is listed once, alongside the most common genes and DNA of its rows. The V and J calls reflect TCRdb's pipeline rather than the authors' work. In this sample the table shows roughly 70,000 distinct CDR3 sequences, roughly a sixth of which occur a single time. The top ten clones comprise more than 7.5% of the sample.

The data originate from a study of early T cells in non-severe SARS-CoV-2 infection (dated by TCRdb to about 2021). Regarding the research as a whole: Because TCR sequencing was done on bulk RNA from unsorted whole blood, the alpha and beta chains could not be paired.

Set within a cohort of healthcare workers in London, UK, this nested case-control study involved weekly PCR testing of nasopharyngeal swabs along with blood sampling. Healthcare workers were recruited between 23 and 31 March 2020, during the week of the UK lockdown, and were followed weekly for up to 16 weeks. Broader findings and caveats from the paper: Matching against VDJdb was skewed toward anti-spike CD8 responses, likely underestimated virus-specific expansions, and missed private and CD4 specificities.

CDR1 SNHLY and CDR2 FYNNEI were looked up in the germline V gene. V loses 8 bases at its end and J loses 5 bases; junction bases beyond the gene matches: 6. The CDR3 spans 14 residues, from the cysteine through the phenylalanine. Only the CDR3 DNA is retained, 42 bases long and in frame from the first base. The V gene is TRBV2 and the J gene is TRBJ1-2; the central 12 bases match TRBD1. The source is an adult who was a healthcare worker with PCR-confirmed SARS-CoV-2 infection or an uninfected control (not recorded which). The specimen comprised whole blood, sampled at baseline. The CDR3 region has the sequence CASRLGQGAYGYTF. The nucleotides read TGTGCCAGCCGACTGGGACAGGGGGCATATGGCTACACCTTC.